This T cell receptor beta chain appears in the sequencing data of a study of identical twins. TCRdb re-analysed the 5' RACE reads in MiXCR, keeping a single row per CDR3 protein. The data show roughly 710,000 distinct CDR3 sequences, 5.5% to 6.5% seen once. The germline V gene encodes CDR1 MNHEY and CDR2 SVGEGT. V was clipped by 7 bases and J by 2 bases, with 9 bases between them. The CDR3 contains 13 residues. In this sample, this clonotype turned up a few times. This chain links TRBV6-2 or TRBV6-3 with TRBJ2-1; TRBD1 might be the D (6 bases). Source material: naive T cells sorted from blood. This clonotype originated in a young man in good health. DNA for the CDR3: TGTGCCAGCACTGGACAGCCCTACAATGAGCAGTTCTTC. Protein product: CASTGQPYNEQFF.